This TCR beta chain originates from a study of cytomegalovirus exposure and HLA in healthy donors. Turning to the study itself: An early release of data contained around 80 million unique TCRs, which came from HLA-typed donors.

Both 60 Vbeta primers and 13 Jbeta primers went into the PCR. The assay was immunoSEQ multiplex PCR, and TCRdb's table has in-frame clones only and misses some. Its listing shows 55,000 to 75,000 clones. To note about this clone: What it binds is not known.

Study-wide findings and caveats: Most subjects had HLA-A and HLA-B alleles reportedly predicted accurately by TCR beta sequences. Later analysis identified a missense DCLRE1C variant that was linked to TCR beta V- and J-gene trimming.

Between the trimmed V and J ends, which lost 7 bases and 1 base, there was a span of 13 bases. Germline assignment: CDR1 MDHEN and CDR2 SYDVKM. This CDR3 is built from 14 residues. The clonotype comes from a male donor in good health and CMV-seronegative. The sequenced sample was PBMCs. This rearrangement joins TRBV28 to TRBJ1-1; possibly TRBD1 for D (5 bases). CDR3 protein: CASTRHGGNTEAFF. As DNA, the CDR3 is TGTGCCAGCACACGCCACGGGGGGAACACTGAAGCTTTCTTT.